The present entry profiles one T cell receptor (beta chain) with its context. The CDR3 sequence is 16 residues long. The V and J ends lost 5 bases and 8 bases, in that order; junction bases with no gene match: 12. CDR1 MDHEN and CDR2 SYDVKM come from the germline V gene. This entry is derived from a study of T cell changes during pregnancy in multiple sclerosis. Clones were sequenced by immunoSEQ multiplex PCR, and TCRdb holds only the in-frame ones, with some missing. Of 50,000 or so clones in the sample, about 92% are singletons; the top ten hold around 0.56%. The chain employs TRBV28 and TRBJ1-2; 12 bases match TRBD1. The sequencing used CD4+ T cells from peripheral blood mononuclear cells, collected after pregnancy. This sequence was found in a female donor with multiple sclerosis, enrolled in a pregnancy study. DNA of the CDR3: TGTGCCAGCAGTGTGCCGGGACAGGGGGCGAAGGACGGCTACACCTTC. Its protein is CASSVPGQGAKDGYTF.